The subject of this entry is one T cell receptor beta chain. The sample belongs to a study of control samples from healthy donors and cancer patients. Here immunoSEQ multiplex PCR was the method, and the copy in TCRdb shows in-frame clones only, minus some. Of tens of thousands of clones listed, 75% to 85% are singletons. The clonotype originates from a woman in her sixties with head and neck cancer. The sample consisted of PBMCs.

CDR3 in amino acids: CASSLWDAVNEKLFF. The DNA of the CDR3 is TGTGCCAGCAGCTTATGGGATGCAGTTAATGAAAAACTGTTTTTT. The chain has TRBV11-2 and TRBJ1-4; no definite D call. Germline V gene lookup returns CDR1 SGHAT and CDR2 FQNNGV. The CDR3 sequence is 15 residues long. V gave up 2 bases and J gave up 4 bases, with 11 bases separating them. Variable domain in full (rest from reference TRBV11-2 and TRBJ1-4): EAGVAQSPRYKIIEKRQSVAFWCNPISGHATLYWYQQILGQGPKLLIQFQNNGVVDDSQLPKDRFSAERLKGVDSTLKIQPAKLEDSAVYLCASSLWDAVNEKLFFGSGTQLSVL.